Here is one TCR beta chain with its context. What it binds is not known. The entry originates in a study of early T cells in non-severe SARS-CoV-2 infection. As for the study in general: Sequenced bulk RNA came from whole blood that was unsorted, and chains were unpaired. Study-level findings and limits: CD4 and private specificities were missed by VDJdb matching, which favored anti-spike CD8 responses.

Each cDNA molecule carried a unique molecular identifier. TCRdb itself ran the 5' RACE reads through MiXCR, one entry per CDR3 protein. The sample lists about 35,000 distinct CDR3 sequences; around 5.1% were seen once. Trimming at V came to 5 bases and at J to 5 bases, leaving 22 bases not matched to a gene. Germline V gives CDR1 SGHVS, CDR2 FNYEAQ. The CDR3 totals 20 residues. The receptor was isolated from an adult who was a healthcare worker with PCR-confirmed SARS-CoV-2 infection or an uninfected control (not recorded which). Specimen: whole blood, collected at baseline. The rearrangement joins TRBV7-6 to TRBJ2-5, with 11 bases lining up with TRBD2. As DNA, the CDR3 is TGTGCCAGCAGCCCCGGCTTAGTCCTAGCGGGAGGAGCCGCCAAGGAGACCCAGTACTTC. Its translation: CASSPGLVLAGGAAKETQYF.